The 27 T cell receptor beta chains given below trace back to one sample, sequenced in a study of human T cells and chemical hapten exposure. The time point was: pre-sensitization, week 0. Treatment described: therapeutic diphenylcyclopropenone sensitization with weekly scalp DPC. From the RACE reads, TCRdb called clonotypes with MiXCR, one entry per CDR3 protein. The sample has under 50,000 distinct CDR3 sequences, about 7.4% seen once; the top ten hold over 1%. This material consisted of whole blood, taken in connection with sensitization to the hapten diphenylcyclopropenone (DPC). These receptors all stem from a woman in her forties or fifties with alopecia areata. Some clones in this sample may be carry-over from other donors' samples.

J is TRBJ2-7 and V is TRBV11-2; D perhaps matches TRBD1 (5 bases). This CDR3 spans 14 amino acids. Germline V gene sequence: CDR1 SGHAT, CDR2 FQNNGV. Trimming took 1 base from V and 5 from J, leaving 12 bases between them. As DNA, the CDR3 is TGTGCCAGCAGCTTAGCACAGGCAGTCCACGAGCAGTACTTC. Amino acid sequence: CASSLAQAVHEQYF. Combining the CDR3 with reference TRBV11-2 and TRBJ2-7 gives the whole variable domain EAGVAQSPRYKIIEKRQSVAFWCNPISGHATLYWYQQILGQGPKLLIQFQNNGVVDDSQLPKDRFSAERLKGVDSTLKIQPAKLEDSAVYLCASSLAQAVHEQYFGPGTRLTVT.

In DNA, the CDR3 is TGCAGCGTTGAACAGGGACCCCACGAGCAGTACTTC. This sequence encodes CSVEQGPHEQYF. The chain carries TRBV29-1 and TRBJ2-7; D may match TRBD1 or TRBD2 (5 bases each). This CDR3 comprises 12 residues. CDR1 and CDR2 (germline): SQVTM, ANQGSEA. Between the trimmed V and J ends, which lost 2 bases and 5 bases, there was a span of 10 bases.

This clonotype was recorded at least ten times. The chain joins TRBV13 to TRBJ2-7, with 8 positions matching TRBD2. CDR1 and CDR2 (germline): PRHDT, FYEKMQ (reference sequence). V shed 5 bases, J shed 0 bases, and the junction held 9 bases outside the gene matches. This CDR3 comprises 16 residues. The CDR3 is CASSHRTSRLSYEQYF. DNA for the CDR3: TGTGCCAGCAGCCACCGGACTAGCAGGCTCTCCTACGAGCAGTACTTC.

The genes are TRBV11-3 and TRBJ2-7; TRBD2 matches 7 bases. This CDR3 has 16 amino acids. CDR1 and CDR2 from the germline V gene are SGHNT and YENEEA. V lost 3 bases and J lost 6; bases outside the gene matches: 14. The DNA of the CDR3 is TGTGCCAGCAGCTTCCCCCGCGGGGGTGCTTGGGCCGAGCAGTACTTC. This gives the protein CASSFPRGGAWAEQYF.

The table lists this clonotype with many counts. The CDR3 bases are TGTGCCAGCAGCTTAAGAGGGTACGAGCAGTACTTC. Its protein product is CASSLRGYEQYF. This chain links TRBV7-9 with TRBJ2-7, with D perhaps TRBD2 (5 bases). From germline, CDR1 is SEHNR and CDR2 FQNEAQ (reference sequence). The V and J ends lost 2 bases and 4 bases respectively, with 6 bases between them. The CDR3 has 12 residues.

This clonotype has ten or more counts. V is TRBV7-9 and J is TRBJ1-1; 8 bases agree with TRBD1. V shed 5 bases, J shed 0 bases, and the junction held 5 bases outside the gene matches. The germline V gene encodes CDR1 SEHNR and CDR2 FQNEAQ (reference sequence). The CDR3 contains 15 residues. The CDR3 DNA reads TGTGCCAGCAGCCGGTGGACAGGGATGAACACTGAAGCTTTCTTT. Translating gives CASSRWTGMNTEAFF.

The sample holds many counts of this clonotype. This sequence joins TRBV7-2 and TRBJ1-1; D not certain. The CDR3 has 13 amino acids. The V gene lost 1 base and the J gene lost 5 bases, with 8 bases spanning the gap. Germline values: CDR1 SGHTA, CDR2 FQGNSA. The CDR3 DNA reads TGTGCCAGCAGCTTAGGCGGGCTAACTGAAGCTTTCTTT. This gives the protein CASSLGGLTEAFF.

The V gene is TRBV5-1, the J gene TRBJ2-5; no firm D call. There are 13 residues in the CDR3. CDR1 and CDR2 from the germline V gene are SGHRS and YFSETQ. V lost 7 bases, J lost 1 base, and 11 bases lay in between. CDR3 nucleotide sequence: TGCGCCAGCTTGGGGATTCTCCAAGAGACCCAGTACTTC. Protein sequence: CASLGILQETQYF.

This clonotype was detected ten times or more. This rearrangement joins TRBV30 to TRBJ2-7, with D perhaps TRBD1 (5 bases). Trimming removed 3 bases from V and 4 bases from J, with 7 bases in between. Germline V gene sequence: CDR1 GTSNPN, CDR2 SVGIG (reference sequence). There are 11 residues in the CDR3. For the CDR3, the DNA is TGTGCCTGGAGGGGGCAGTACGAGCAGTACTTC. The encoded protein is CAWRGQYEQYF.

There are many counts of this clonotype. The chain links TRBV5-4 to TRBJ1-6; D is undetermined. V gave up 2 bases and J gave up 5 bases, with 5 bases separating them. The CDR3 loop spans 13 amino acids. The V gene's germline CDR1 is SGHNT and CDR2 YYREEE (reference sequence). The CDR3 is CASSLPDNSPLHF. In DNA form, the CDR3 reads TGTGCCAGCAGCTTACCCGATAATTCACCCCTCCACTTT.

This clonotype was seen ten or more times. The genes are TRBV7-6 and TRBJ2-5, with TRBD2 identical over 10 bases. This CDR3 has 15 amino acids. J gave up 3 bases and V 5 bases, and 6 bases lay outside the gene matches. Per germline, CDR1 SGHVS and CDR2 FNYEAQ. The CDR3 bases are TGTGCCAGCAGCATGGGACTAGCGCCCGAAGAGACCCAGTACTTC. As protein: CASSMGLAPEETQYF.

This clonotype was detected a few times. The J gene is TRBJ2-1, the V gene TRBV20-1, with D perhaps matching TRBD2 (6 bases). In germline, CDR1 is DFQATT, CDR2 SNEGSKA (reference sequence). The CDR3 runs 13 residues. V was clipped by 7 bases and J by 0 bases, with 10 bases between them. DNA of the CDR3: TGCAGTGTACCGGGAGACTCCTACAATGAGCAGTTCTTC. Translating gives CSVPGDSYNEQFF.

In its sample, this clonotype was seen many times. The chain is built from TRBV7-9 and TRBJ2-1; D not certain. V was trimmed by 5 bases and J by 5 bases, leaving 16 bases between them. CDR3 length: 15 residues. Germline lookup yields CDR1 SEHNR and CDR2 FQNEAQ (reference sequence). DNA for the CDR3: TGTGCCAGCAGCCAAAAAATTAGGCTAGACAATGAGCAGTTCTTC. Translating gives CASSQKIRLDNEQFF.

The chain joins TRBV6-5 to TRBJ2-5, with D possibly being TRBD1 (6 bases). Trimming shortened V by 2 bases and J by 5 bases, and 12 bases separated the two germline ends. This CDR3 is 14 amino acids long. From germline, CDR1 is MNHEY and CDR2 SVGAGI. The CDR3 bases are TGTGCCAGCAGTTACCTGGGACACGGGGAGACCCAGTACTTC. Translated: CASSYLGHGETQYF.

This clonotype was seen many times. One junction end does not reproduce the germline sequence, and a read error may be involved. The chain joins TRBV29-1 to TRBJ2-3; TRBD2 matches 16 bases. The CDR3 contains 17 residues. The V gene's germline CDR1 is SQVTM and CDR2 ANQGSEA. The CDR3 loop reads CSVEGTSGRARTDTQYF. CDR3 sequence (DNA): TGCAGCGTGGAAGGGACTAGCGGGAGGGCCCGTACAGATACGCAGTATTTT.

At least ten counts were recorded for this clonotype. This chain uses TRBV29-1 with TRBJ2-1; D is unresolved. V lost 5 bases, J lost 3 bases, and 8 bases lay in between. The CDR3 sequence is 12 residues long. Germline V gene sequence: CDR1 SQVTM, CDR2 ANQGSEA. CDR3 DNA: TGCAGCGTTCTAGGGTTCTACAATGAGCAGTTCTTC. Amino acid sequence: CSVLGFYNEQFF.

This clonotype showed up just a few times. The gene calls are TRBV18 and TRBJ2-1; 7 bases are a match to TRBD2. The length of the CDR3 is 14 residues. V lost 6 bases, J lost 7 bases, and 9 bases stayed unmatched. The germline gives CDR1 KGHSH, CDR2 LQKENI. CDR3 coding DNA: TGTGCCAGCTCGCCCACCCCCGGGGGGAATGAGCAGTTCTTC. Protein product: CASSPTPGGNEQFF.

The CDR3: CASSSVLGTSGRADTGELFF. CDR3 bases: TGTGCCAGCAGCTCCGTCCTAGGGACTAGCGGGAGGGCGGACACCGGGGAGCTGTTTTTT. The J gene is TRBJ2-2, the V gene TRBV7-2; 16 nucleotides match TRBD2. The germline V gene has CDR1 SGHTA and CDR2 FQGNSA. Trimming cost V 4 bases and J 3 bases; bases outside gene matches: 11. CDR3 length: 20 residues.

This clonotype has a handful of counts. The chain joins TRBV2 to TRBJ2-1; 8 bases are shared with TRBD2. J lost 0 bases, V lost 6 bases, and 4 bases had no gene match. Germline V CDR1 and CDR2: SNHLY, FYNNEI. This CDR3 has 15 amino acids. CDR3 residues: CASRAAGGSYNEQFF. CDR3 in DNA: TGTGCCAGCAGGGCCGCGGGGGGCTCCTACAATGAGCAGTTCTTC.

This clonotype has a handful of counts. The chain carries TRBV20-1 and TRBJ1-2, with D perhaps TRBD1 (5 bases). With 4 bases removed from V and 6 bases from J, the gap between germline ends came to 21 bases. This CDR3 is 15 amino acids long. Germline-derived CDR1 and CDR2 are DFQATT and SNEGSKA (reference sequence). The DNA for the CDR3 is TGCAGTGCTATCCTCCCCGGACGGGGGAAGGATGGCTACACCTTC. Its protein product is CSAILPGRGKDGYTF.

There are many counts of this clonotype. The rearrangement links TRBV20-1 to TRBJ2-3; 10 bases align to TRBD2. V was clipped by 0 bases and J by 4 bases; unmatched bases: 4. The CDR3 runs to 15 residues. Germline CDR1 DFQATT, CDR2 SNEGSKA (reference sequence). The CDR3 sequence is CSARDQREGSDTQYF. The CDR3, as DNA: TGCAGTGCTAGAGATCAGCGGGAGGGGTCAGATACGCAGTATTTT.

This clonotype appeared many times. The genes are TRBV5-4 and TRBJ2-3; 11 bases are shared with TRBD2. This CDR3 is built from 15 residues. Germline trimming cut 4 bases from V and 4 bases from J; bases unmatched to any gene: 5. The germline V gene has CDR1 SGHNT and CDR2 YYREEE (reference sequence). CDR3 nucleotide sequence: TGTGCCAGCAGCAAGACTAGCGGGAATGCAGATACGCAGTATTTT. Its translation: CASSKTSGNADTQYF.

This clonotype occurred many times. The chain recombines TRBV5-1 with TRBJ1-1; 9 bases are shared with TRBD1. Germline-derived CDR1 and CDR2 are SGHRS and YFSETQ. This CDR3 has 12 residues. Unmatched junction bases numbered 2, after V lost 6 bases and J lost 5 bases. CDR3 sequence reads: CASNRGRTEAFF. The CDR3 DNA reads as TGCGCCAGCAACAGGGGGCGAACTGAAGCTTTCTTT.

This clonotype turned up a few times. The chain combines TRBV18 with TRBJ2-1, with 12 bases aligning to TRBD2. Trimming cost V 5 bases and J 8 bases; bases outside gene matches: 10. This CDR3 comprises 16 residues. Germline values: CDR1 KGHSH, CDR2 LQKENI. As DNA, the CDR3 is TGTGCCAGCTCAAACAGGGGACTAGCGGGTAGCCATGAGCAGTTCTTC. This encodes CASSNRGLAGSHEQFF.

This clonotype is medium-sized in the sample. The chain carries TRBV29-1 and TRBJ2-3; D gene uncertain. The CDR3 has 11 residues. From germline, CDR1 is SQVTM and CDR2 ANQGSEA. Between the trimmed V and J ends, which lost 4 bases and 0 bases, there was a span of 2 bases. The CDR3 here is CSVGSTDTQYF. The CDR3, as DNA: TGCAGCGTTGGAAGCACAGATACGCAGTATTTT.

The chain carries TRBV29-1 and TRBJ2-5; possibly TRBD1 or TRBD2 for D (6 bases each). The V end lost 5 bases, the J end lost 4 bases, and 14 bases lay between the germline ends. This CDR3 is 13 amino acids long. Germline CDR1 is SQVTM and CDR2 is ANQGSEA. The CDR3 coding sequence is TGCAGCGTTACGGGGGCTACAATAGAGACCCAGTACTTC. It yields the protein CSVTGATIETQYF.

This clonotype was observed at least ten times. J is TRBJ2-3 and V is TRBV7-2; D is uncertain. The CDR3 contains 14 residues. The germline V gene has CDR1 SGHTA and CDR2 FQGNSA. V gave up 5 bases and J gave up 5 bases, with 14 bases separating them. CDR3 sequence reads: CASSPGPDQDTQYF. The CDR3 nucleotides read TGTGCCAGCAGCCCAGGCCCCGACCAAGATACGCAGTATTTT.